These 22 T cell receptor beta chains were sequenced from one sample in a study of radiotherapy plus CTLA-4 blockade in lung cancer. Here immunoSEQ multiplex PCR was the method, and the copy in TCRdb shows in-frame clones only, minus some. The sample yields 15,000 or so clones, about 70% seen once. Here the sequenced sample was peripheral blood, taken from a patient treated with radiotherapy plus ipilimumab. The receptors originated from a human donor with non-small cell lung cancer whose response to radiotherapy plus ipilimumab could not be evaluated.

The genes are TRBV11-2 and TRBJ1-5; no reliable D call. CDR1 and CDR2 (germline): SGHAT, FQNNGV. The ends were cut back, 0 bases at V and 9 bases at J, with 12 bases in the middle. The CDR3 is made up of 14 amino acids. Here the CDR3 reads CASSLDSQTSPQHF. The CDR3 coding sequence is TGTGCCAGCAGCTTAGATTCACAGACGTCGCCCCAGCATTTT.

This chain joins TRBV10-2 and TRBJ1-1; TRBD1 matches at 7 bases. The germline V gene encodes CDR1 WSHSY and CDR2 SAAADI. V lost 6 bases and J lost 5; bases outside the gene matches: 15. The CDR3 loop spans 16 amino acids. The DNA for the CDR3 is TGCGCCAGCAGAAAACAGGGATCACAGGGGTGGACTGAAGCTTTCTTT. Encoded protein: CASRKQGSQGWTEAFF.

J is TRBJ1-1 and V is TRBV19, with no clear D. Germline V gene sequence: CDR1 LNHDA, CDR2 SQIVND (reference sequence). V dropped 6 bases and J dropped 4 bases, with 12 bases sitting between them. The CDR3 sequence is 13 residues long. CDR3 sequence (DNA): TGTGCCAGTAGCCGGGGAGGAGGCACTGAAGCTTTCTTT. Translation: CASSRGGGTEAFF.

The chain employs TRBV15 and TRBJ1-4, with a tentative D call TRBD1 (5 bases). Between the trimmed V and J ends, which lost 1 base and 5 bases, there was a span of 11 bases. CDR3 length: 15 amino acids. Looked up from germline, CDR1 is LNHNV and CDR2 is YYDKDF (reference sequence). The CDR3 here is CATSRVKQGNEKLFF. CDR3 in DNA: TGTGCCACCAGCAGAGTAAAGCAGGGAAATGAAAAACTGTTTTTT.

This chain uses TRBV7-2 with TRBJ1-2, with 7 nucleotides matching TRBD1. The V and J ends lost 4 bases and 2 bases, in that order; junction bases with no gene match: 1. The CDR3 length is 13 residues. Germline values: CDR1 SGHTA, CDR2 FQGNSA. The CDR3 DNA sequence: TGTGCCAGCAGCTCGACAGGGAACTATGGCTACACCTTC. Its protein product is CASSSTGNYGYTF.

For this clone: Mismatch with germline at one junction end may stem from a read error. Distinct nucleotide sequences in the sample also encode this CDR3. The CDR3 nucleotides read TGTGCCAGCAGTGAAGCGGGCTGGGTGGGAGTGGGGAGGAATTCCCCCCTCCACTTT. Protein sequence: CASSEAGWVGVGRNSPLHF. V usage is TRBV6-1 and J usage is TRBJ1-6; D unresolved. The CDR3 consists of 19 residues. Germline V gives CDR1 MNHNS, CDR2 SASEGT.

The sample holds a few counts of this clone. The chain combines TRBV6-5 with TRBJ1-4, with a weak D call TRBD1 (6 bases). The CDR3 covers 15 residues. Germline V gene sequence: CDR1 MNHEY, CDR2 SVGAGI. V was cut by 10 bases and J by 5 bases, with 20 bases left in between. CDR3 loop: CATLPSQGLNEKLFF. DNA for the CDR3: TGTGCCACACTCCCGTCACAGGGCCTAAATGAAAAACTGTTTTTT.

This clone has more than one count but fewer than ten. The chain carries TRBV5-1 and TRBJ1-4, with D perhaps TRBD1 (6 bases). The CDR3 has 15 residues. CDR1 is SGHRS, CDR2 YFSETQ, per germline. V shed 3 bases and J shed 2 bases, with 11 bases lying between them. CDR3 sequence: CASSSQGSTNEKLFF. In DNA form, the CDR3 reads TGCGCCAGCAGCTCCCAGGGGTCTACTAATGAAAAACTGTTTTTT.

This clone was recorded a few times. With only one base between it and a far larger clone, this is likely a read error. This chain joins TRBV6-1 and TRBJ1-4, with TRBD1 as a possible D gene (5 bases). Germline CDR1 MNHNS, CDR2 SASEGT. The CDR3 loop spans 15 amino acids. V lost 8 bases and J lost 3, with 16 bases in between. The CDR3 here is CASGIDSTSNEKLFF. The CDR3 nucleotides read TGTGCCAGCGGGATCGACAGTACATCTAATGAAAAACTGTTTTTT.

J is TRBJ1-5 and V is TRBV13, with a tentative D call TRBD1 (5 bases). Trimming removed 5 bases at V and 11 bases at J, with 25 bases between. Germline V gene sequence: CDR1 PRHDT, CDR2 FYEKMQ (reference sequence). The CDR3 spans 16 residues. The chain's CDR3 is CASSHRAVGGRVTQHF. Here the CDR3 DNA reads TGTGCCAGCAGCCACCGGGCAGTGGGGGGGAGGGTGACCCAGCATTTT.

This clone has more than one count but fewer than ten. V and J are TRBV5-8 and TRBJ1-3; 7 bases are shared with TRBD1. CDR3 length: 16 residues. Per germline, CDR1 SGHTS and CDR2 YDEGEE. With 0 bases clipped from V and 0 bases from J, the junction kept 3 bases outside the gene matches. CDR3 amino acids: CASSLAPGGSGNTIYF. The DNA of the CDR3 is TGTGCCAGCAGCTTGGCCCCAGGGGGCTCTGGAAACACCATATATTTT.

The V gene is TRBV7-3, the J gene TRBJ2-3; 7 bases agree with TRBD1. The V and J ends lost 4 bases and 2 bases, in that order; junction bases with no gene match: 6. The CDR3 runs to 15 residues. CDR1 is SGHTA, CDR2 FQGTGA, per germline. For the CDR3, the DNA is TGTGCCAGCAGCTCCCGACAGGGCCACACAGATACGCAGTATTTT. This sequence encodes CASSSRQGHTDTQYF.

The V and J genes are TRBV10-3 and TRBJ2-2, with D tentatively TRBD2 (6 bases). Germline-derived CDR1 and CDR2 are ENHRY and SYGVKD. V was shortened by 3 bases and J by 5 bases, with 7 bases between the two germline ends. The CDR3 runs 13 residues. The CDR3 DNA follows: TGTGCCATCAGTGACCGGGGGACCGGGGAGCTGTTTTTT. It specifies CAISDRGTGELFF.

This chain joins TRBV21-1 and TRBJ2-6; the table assigns TRBD2, which was not confirmed against the DNA. TRBV21-1 is assigned pseudogene status. CDR3 size: 19 residues. CDR3 residues: CASSKAGELKSSGANVLTF. The CDR3 DNA reads TGTGCCAGCAGCAAAGCGGGAGAGCTAAAGAGCTCTGGGGCCAACGTCCTGACTTTC.

J is TRBJ2-7 and V is TRBV2; D perhaps matches TRBD2 (5 bases). Trimming pared 6 bases from V and 4 bases from J, leaving 16 bases between. Germline loops: CDR1 SNHLY, CDR2 FYNNEI. CDR3 length: 14 residues. The CDR3 reads CASRSRGEDYEQYF. The DNA of the CDR3 is TGTGCCAGCAGATCCCGGGGAGAGGATTACGAGCAGTACTTC.

The rearrangement uses TRBV30 and TRBJ1-1, with TRBD1 matching over 7 bases. Germline CDR1 and CDR2: GTSNPN and SVGIG (reference sequence). The V and J ends lost 3 bases and 0 bases, in that order; junction bases with no gene match: 7. The CDR3 consists of 15 residues. The CDR3 nucleotides are TGTGCCTGGAGACGTCGGGACAGCATGAACACTGAAGCTTTCTTT. It is translated as CAWRRRDSMNTEAFF. The full variable domain, in which reference TRBV30 and TRBJ1-1 provide the parts outside the CDR3, is SQTIHQWPATLVQPVGSPLSLECTVEGTSNPNLYWYRQAAGRGLQLLFYSVGIGQISSEVPQNLSASRPQDRQFILSSKKLLLSDSGFYLCAWRRRDSMNTEAFFGQGTRLTVV.

The chain carries TRBV5-4 and TRBJ1-4; D is uncertain. The CDR3 has 15 amino acids. The V end lost 2 bases, the J end lost 7 bases, and 15 bases lay between the germline ends. CDR1 is SGHNT and CDR2 is YYREEE in the germline V gene (reference sequence). CDR3 DNA: TGTGCCAGCAGCTTAGAGGGTCGGCGGGCTGAAAAACTGTTTTTT. Its protein is CASSLEGRRAEKLFF. The entire variable domain, with the rest obtained from reference TRBV5-4 and TRBJ1-4, is as follows: ETGVTQSPTHLIKTRGQQVTLRCSSQSGHNTVSWYQQALGQGPQFIFQYYREEENGRGNFPPRFSGLQFPNYSSELNVNALELDDSALYLCASSLEGRRAEKLFFGSGTQLSVL.

This clone was seen only once. The V gene is TRBV5-1, the J gene TRBJ2-2; 9 bases agree with TRBD2. Germline V gene sequence: CDR1 SGHRS, CDR2 YFSETQ. V lost 0 bases and J lost 6; bases outside the gene matches: 9. The CDR3 loop spans 17 amino acids. The CDR3 protein is CASSLEGGGGAAGELFF. CDR3 nucleotide sequence: TGCGCCAGCAGCTTGGAGGGCGGCGGGGGGGCCGCCGGGGAGCTGTTTTTT.

The table lists this clone with a count of one. V gene TRBV5-1 combines with J gene TRBJ2-7, with D unclear. The CDR3 runs 14 residues. Trimming cost V 0 bases and J 2 bases, with 9 bases left between them. Germline lookup yields CDR1 SGHRS and CDR2 YFSETQ. The CDR3 loop is CASSLDAETYEQYF. The CDR3 nucleotides read TGCGCCAGCAGCTTGGATGCAGAAACCTACGAGCAGTACTTC.

V usage is TRBV29-1 and J usage is TRBJ1-1; the D is unclear. V was clipped by 7 bases and J by 0 bases, with 12 bases between them. This CDR3 spans 13 amino acids. CDR1 is SQVTM and CDR2 is ANQGSEA in the germline V gene. The CDR3 loop reads CSAGTQLNTEAFF. The CDR3 bases are TGCAGCGCCGGAACACAGCTGAACACTGAAGCTTTCTTT.

The V call is TRBV15, the J call TRBJ1-5; TRBD1 agrees at 9 bases. CDR1 and CDR2 from the germline V gene are LNHNV and YYDKDF (reference sequence). V shed 1 base and J 7 bases; nucleotides not matched to a gene: 5. This CDR3 is built from 15 residues. CDR3 nucleotide sequence: TGTGCCACCAGCAGAGGCGGGGACAGGGTCCAGCCCCAGCATTTT. Protein: CATSRGGDRVQPQHF.

This clone appeared a single time. The chain couples TRBV25-1 to TRBJ2-3; TRBD2 agrees at 10 bases. Germline V CDR1 and CDR2: MGHDK, SYGVNS. The J segment lost 4 bases and the V segment lost 4 bases, leaving 2 bases of the junction unmatched. There are 14 residues in the CDR3. The CDR3 bases are TGTGCCAGCAGTGCTAGCGGGGGCGCAGATACGCAGTATTTT. Encoded protein: CASSASGGADTQYF.